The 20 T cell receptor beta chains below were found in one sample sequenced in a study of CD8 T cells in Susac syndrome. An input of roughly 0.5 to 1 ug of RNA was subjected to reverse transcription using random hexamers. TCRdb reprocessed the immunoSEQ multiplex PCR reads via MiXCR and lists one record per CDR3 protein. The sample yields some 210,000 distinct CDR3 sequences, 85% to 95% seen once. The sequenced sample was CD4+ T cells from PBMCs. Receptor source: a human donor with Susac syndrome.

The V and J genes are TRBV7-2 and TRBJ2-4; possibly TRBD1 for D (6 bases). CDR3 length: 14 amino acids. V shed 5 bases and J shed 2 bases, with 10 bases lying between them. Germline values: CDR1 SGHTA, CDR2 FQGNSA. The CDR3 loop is CASSPQGSKNIQYF. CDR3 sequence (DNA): TGTGCCAGCAGCCCCCAGGGGTCCAAAAACATTCAGTACTTC.

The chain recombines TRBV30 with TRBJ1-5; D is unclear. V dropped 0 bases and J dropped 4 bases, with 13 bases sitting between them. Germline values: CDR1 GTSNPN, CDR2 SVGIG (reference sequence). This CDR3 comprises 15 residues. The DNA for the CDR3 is TGTGCCTGGAGTGTACGGGGAGGCCCAAATCAGCCCCAGCATTTT. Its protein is CAWSVRGGPNQPQHF.

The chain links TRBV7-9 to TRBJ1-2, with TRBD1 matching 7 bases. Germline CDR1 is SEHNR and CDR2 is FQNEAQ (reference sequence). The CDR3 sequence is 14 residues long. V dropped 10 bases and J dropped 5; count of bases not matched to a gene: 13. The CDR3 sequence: CATETGQMGYGYTF. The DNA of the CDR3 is TGTGCCACCGAGACAGGGCAAATGGGTTATGGCTACACCTTC.

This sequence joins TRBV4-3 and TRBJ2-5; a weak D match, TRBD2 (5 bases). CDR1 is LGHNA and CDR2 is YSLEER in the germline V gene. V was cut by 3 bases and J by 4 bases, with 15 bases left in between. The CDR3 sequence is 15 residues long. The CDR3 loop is CASSQLEDGGETQYF. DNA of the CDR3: TGCGCCAGCAGCCAGCTAGAGGACGGAGGAGAGACCCAGTACTTC.

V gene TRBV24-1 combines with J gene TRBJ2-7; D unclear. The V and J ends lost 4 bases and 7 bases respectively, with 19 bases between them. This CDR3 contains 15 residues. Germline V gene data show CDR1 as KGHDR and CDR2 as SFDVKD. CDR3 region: CATSESPPKAQEQYF. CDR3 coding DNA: TGTGCCACCAGTGAATCGCCCCCGAAGGCGCAGGAGCAGTACTTC.

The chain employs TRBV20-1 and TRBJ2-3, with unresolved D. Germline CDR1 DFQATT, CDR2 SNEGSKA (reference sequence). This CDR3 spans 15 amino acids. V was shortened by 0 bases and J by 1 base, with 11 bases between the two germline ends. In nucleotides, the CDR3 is TGCAGTGCTAGAGACCCGCCCGGTCGCACAGATACGCAGTATTTT. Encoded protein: CSARDPPGRTDTQYF.

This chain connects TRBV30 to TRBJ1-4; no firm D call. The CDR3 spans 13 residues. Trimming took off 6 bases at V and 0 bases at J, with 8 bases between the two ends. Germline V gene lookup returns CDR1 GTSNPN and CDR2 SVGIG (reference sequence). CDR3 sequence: CACSRATNEKLFF. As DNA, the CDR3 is TGTGCCTGCTCACGGGCAACTAATGAAAAACTGTTTTTT.

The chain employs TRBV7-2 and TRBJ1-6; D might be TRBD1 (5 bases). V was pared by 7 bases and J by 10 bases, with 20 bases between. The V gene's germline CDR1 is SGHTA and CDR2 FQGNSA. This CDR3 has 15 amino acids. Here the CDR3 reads CASTLGVRQGSPLHF. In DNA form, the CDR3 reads TGTGCCAGCACATTGGGGGTCAGGCAGGGATCACCCCTCCACTTT.

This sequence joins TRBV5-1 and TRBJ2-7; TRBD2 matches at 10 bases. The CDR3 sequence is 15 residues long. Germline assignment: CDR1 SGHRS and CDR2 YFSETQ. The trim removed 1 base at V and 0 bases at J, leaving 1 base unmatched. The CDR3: CASSLIAGGSYEQYF. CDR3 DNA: TGCGCCAGCAGCTTGATAGCGGGGGGCTCCTACGAGCAGTACTTC.

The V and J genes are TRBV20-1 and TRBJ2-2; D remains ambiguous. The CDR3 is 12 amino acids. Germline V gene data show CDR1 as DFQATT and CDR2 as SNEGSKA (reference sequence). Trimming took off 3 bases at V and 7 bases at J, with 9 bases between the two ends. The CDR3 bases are TGCAGTGCTAGTCCTGGGATCGGGGAGCTGTTTTTT. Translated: CSASPGIGELFF.

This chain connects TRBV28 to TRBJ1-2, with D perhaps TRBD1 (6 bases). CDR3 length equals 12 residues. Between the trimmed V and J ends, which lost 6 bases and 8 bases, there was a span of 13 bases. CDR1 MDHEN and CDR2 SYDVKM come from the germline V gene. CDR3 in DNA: TGTGCCAGCAGACGTACAGGGATAGGCTACACCTTC. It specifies CASRRTGIGYTF.

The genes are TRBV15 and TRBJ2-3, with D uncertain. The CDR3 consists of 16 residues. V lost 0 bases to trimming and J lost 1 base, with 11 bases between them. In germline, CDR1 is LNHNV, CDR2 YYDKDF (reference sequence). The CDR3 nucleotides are TGTGCCACCAGCAGAGAACGACTTGTAGGCACAGATACGCAGTATTTT. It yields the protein CATSRERLVGTDTQYF.

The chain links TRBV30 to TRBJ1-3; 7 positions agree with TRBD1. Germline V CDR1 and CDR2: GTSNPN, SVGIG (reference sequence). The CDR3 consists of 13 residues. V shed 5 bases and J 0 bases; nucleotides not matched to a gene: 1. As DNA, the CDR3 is TGTGCCTGGGACAGGGCCTCTGGAAACACCATATATTTT. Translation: CAWDRASGNTIYF.

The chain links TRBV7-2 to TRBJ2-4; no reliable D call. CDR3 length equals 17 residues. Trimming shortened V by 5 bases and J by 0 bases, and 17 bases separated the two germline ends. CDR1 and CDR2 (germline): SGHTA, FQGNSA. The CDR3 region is CASSPYPDLLAKNIQYF. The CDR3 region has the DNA TGTGCCAGCAGCCCTTATCCGGACCTACTAGCCAAAAACATTCAGTACTTC. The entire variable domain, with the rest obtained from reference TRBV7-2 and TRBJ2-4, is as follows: GAGVSQSPSNKVTEKGKDVELRCDPISGHTALYWYRQSLGQGLEFLIYFQGNSAPDKSGLPSDRFSAERTGGSVSTLTIQRTQQEDSAVYLCASSPYPDLLAKNIQYFGAGTRLSVL.

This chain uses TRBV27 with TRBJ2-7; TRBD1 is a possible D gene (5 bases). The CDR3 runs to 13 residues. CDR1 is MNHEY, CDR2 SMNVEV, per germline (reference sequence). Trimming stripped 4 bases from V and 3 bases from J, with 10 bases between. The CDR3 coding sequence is TGTGCCAGCAGTTCCGACAGCAACTACGAGCAGTACTTC. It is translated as CASSSDSNYEQYF.

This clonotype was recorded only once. The CDR3, as DNA: TGCAGTGCTAGACCCGGGACTAGCGGGGGGGGAACTTTACGAGCCTACGAGCAGTACTTC. Amino acid sequence: CSARPGTSGGGTLRAYEQYF. V gene TRBV20-1 combines with J gene TRBJ2-7; 16 nucleotides match TRBD2. Germline assignment: CDR1 DFQATT and CDR2 SNEGSKA (reference sequence). The CDR3 has 20 residues. The junction had 15 bases not matched to a gene; V was cut back by 2 bases and J by 2 bases.

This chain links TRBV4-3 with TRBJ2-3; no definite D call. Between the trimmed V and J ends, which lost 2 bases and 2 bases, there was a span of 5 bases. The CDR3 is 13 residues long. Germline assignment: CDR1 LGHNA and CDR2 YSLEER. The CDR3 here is CASSQTDTDTQYF. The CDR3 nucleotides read TGCGCCAGCAGCCAAACTGACACAGATACGCAGTATTTT.

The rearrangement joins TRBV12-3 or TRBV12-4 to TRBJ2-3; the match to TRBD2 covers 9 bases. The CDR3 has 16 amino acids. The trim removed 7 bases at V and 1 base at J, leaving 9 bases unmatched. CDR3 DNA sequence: TGTGCCAGCACCCAAGTGACTAGCGGCCGCACAGATACGCAGTATTTT. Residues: CASTQVTSGRTDTQYF.

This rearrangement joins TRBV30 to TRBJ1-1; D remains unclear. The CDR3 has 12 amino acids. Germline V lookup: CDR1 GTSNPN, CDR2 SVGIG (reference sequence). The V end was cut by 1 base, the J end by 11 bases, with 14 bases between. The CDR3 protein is CAWSAMGNWAFF. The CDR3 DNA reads TGTGCCTGGAGTGCGATGGGCAACTGGGCTTTCTTT.

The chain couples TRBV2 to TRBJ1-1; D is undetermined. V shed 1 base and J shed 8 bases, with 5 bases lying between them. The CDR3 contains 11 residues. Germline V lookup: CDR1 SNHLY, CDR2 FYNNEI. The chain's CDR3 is CASSEVGEAFF. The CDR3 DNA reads TGTGCCAGCAGTGAAGTGGGGGAAGCTTTCTTT.